This entry lists 22 T cell receptor beta chains sequenced from one sample in a study of T cell responses to AZD1222 COVID-19 vaccine. Sequencing was performed with immunoSEQ multiplex PCR; in TCRdb, only in-frame clones are kept and a portion is missing. Counted here are approximately 120,000 clones, 80% to 95% occurring once; the ten biggest clones make up over 3.5%. Source: peripheral blood, taken on day 0 of AZD1222 vaccination. These receptors were collected from an adult in good health.

The chain carries TRBV7-2 and TRBJ1-6; D ambiguous. Trimming shortened V by 2 bases and J by 10 bases, and 6 bases separated the two germline ends. CDR3 length: 12 residues. Germline CDR1 reads SGHTA; CDR2 reads FQGNSA. CDR3: CASSLTQSPLHF. The CDR3 bases are TGTGCCAGCAGCTTAACCCAATCACCCCTCCACTTT.

The rearrangement links TRBV7-9 to TRBJ2-5, with 10 bases aligning to TRBD2. V lost 0 bases and J lost 9; bases outside the gene matches: 4. The CDR3 is made up of 14 amino acids. CDR1 and CDR2 from the germline V gene are SEHNR and FQNEAQ (reference sequence). The CDR3 DNA reads TGTGCCAGCAGCTTAGCGCCTAGCGGGGGAGCCCAGTACTTC. This gives the protein CASSLAPSGGAQYF.

The chain uses TRBV5-6 and TRBJ1-2, with TRBD1 as a possible D gene (5 bases). Trimming left V 0 bases short and J 3 bases short, with 9 bases between. This CDR3 spans 14 amino acids. From germline, CDR1 is SGHDT and CDR2 YYEEEE. The CDR3 is CASSLEGSYYGYTF. The CDR3 DNA is TGTGCCAGCAGCTTGGAGGGGAGTTACTATGGCTACACCTTC.

The chain has TRBV3-1 (or the pseudogene TRBV3-2) and TRBJ2-3; D may be TRBD1 or TRBD2 (5 bases each). Trimming stripped 0 bases from V and 0 bases from J, with 7 bases between. CDR3 length equals 15 residues. Germline V gene sequence: CDR1 LGHDT, CDR2 YNNKEL (reference sequence). The CDR3 loop is CASSQEGVSTDTQYF. CDR3 in DNA: TGTGCCAGCAGCCAAGAGGGGGTTAGCACAGATACGCAGTATTTT.

The chain couples TRBV28 to TRBJ1-2; 8 bases are shared with TRBD1. Germline CDR1 MDHEN, CDR2 SYDVKM. CDR3 size: 14 residues. J lost 6 bases, V lost 6 bases, and 9 bases had no gene match. The CDR3: CASRIRTGRHGYTF. CDR3 sequence (DNA): TGTGCCAGCAGAATCCGGACAGGGAGGCATGGCTACACCTTC.

V is TRBV5-6 and J is TRBJ2-1; 7 nucleotides agree with TRBD2. Germline CDR1 SGHDT, CDR2 YYEEEE. The CDR3 loop spans 17 amino acids. The ends lost 0 bases at V and 1 base at J; junction bases unmatched: 7. The DNA of the CDR3 is TGTGCCAGCAGCTTGGTACGGGGGGATACTTCCTACAATGAGCAGTTCTTC. It specifies CASSLVRGDTSYNEQFF.

V and J are TRBV27 and TRBJ2-7; 8 nucleotides line up with TRBD1. The CDR3 is made up of 15 amino acids. J lost 4 bases, V lost 5 bases, and 10 bases had no gene match. Germline loops: CDR1 MNHEY, CDR2 SMNVEV (reference sequence). The CDR3 region has the DNA TGTGCCAGCAGTCCGACAGGGGATACAAGATACGAGCAGTACTTC. Residues: CASSPTGDTRYEQYF.

The gene calls are TRBV6-2 or TRBV6-3 and TRBJ2-7; D is possibly TRBD1 (6 bases). The CDR3 contains 13 residues. V was cut by 5 bases and J by 3 bases, with 11 bases left in between. Germline V gene lookup returns CDR1 MNHEY and CDR2 SVGEGT. This CDR3 reads CASSGAGDYEQYF. The CDR3, as DNA: TGTGCCAGCAGTGGGGCAGGGGACTACGAGCAGTACTTC.

This sequence joins TRBV9 and TRBJ1-5; D is undetermined. CDR1 is SGDLS, CDR2 YYNGEE, per germline. The CDR3 spans 16 residues. With 0 bases removed from V and 0 bases from J, the gap between germline ends came to 10 bases. CDR3 nucleotides: TGTGCCAGCAGCGTAGGGTCGGGGAATAGCAATCAGCCCCAGCATTTT. As protein: CASSVGSGNSNQPQHF.

The J gene is TRBJ1-2, the V gene TRBV19, with unresolved D. CDR1 is LNHDA and CDR2 is SQIVND in the germline V gene (reference sequence). The CDR3 has 15 amino acids. V gave up 7 bases and J gave up 1 base, with 16 bases separating them. This chain's CDR3 is CASKFAEILNYGYTF. For the CDR3, the DNA is TGTGCCAGTAAATTTGCGGAGATACTTAACTATGGCTACACCTTC. Using reference TRBV19 and TRBJ1-2 for the parts outside the CDR3, the full variable domain is DGGITQSPKYLFRKEGQNVTLSCEQNLNHDAMYWYRQDPGQGLRLIYYSQIVNDFQKGDIAEGYSVSREKKESFPLTVTSAQKNPTAFYLCASKFAEILNYGYTFGSGTRLTVV.

This clone showed up just once. The chain joins TRBV4-1 to TRBJ1-1; D remains unclear. Trimming shortened V by 6 bases and J by 0 bases, and 8 bases separated the two germline ends. Germline V gene lookup returns CDR1 MGHRA and CDR2 YSYEKL. The CDR3 covers 13 residues. CDR3 DNA: TGCGCCAGCAGTTACACAGTGAACACTGAAGCTTTCTTT. The encoded protein is CASSYTVNTEAFF.

V usage is TRBV19 and J usage is TRBJ1-1; 7 nucleotides agree with TRBD1. CDR1 is LNHDA, CDR2 SQIVND, per germline (reference sequence). The V and J ends lost 9 bases and 1 base, in that order; junction bases with no gene match: 20. The length of the CDR3 is 18 residues. The CDR3 reads CASRPRPLWGTANTEAFF. CDR3 sequence (DNA): TGTGCCAGCCGCCCCCGTCCCTTATGGGGGACAGCGAACACTGAAGCTTTCTTT.

V is TRBV7-6 and J is TRBJ1-3; D uncertain. In germline, CDR1 is SGHVS, CDR2 FNYEAQ. The CDR3 loop spans 16 amino acids. Trimming shortened V by 2 bases and J by 0 bases, and 11 bases separated the two germline ends. CDR3 in amino acids: CASSLSPPGSGNTIYF. The CDR3 DNA follows: TGTGCCAGCAGCTTATCACCCCCCGGCTCTGGAAACACCATATATTTT.

The V gene is TRBV28, the J gene TRBJ1-5; tentatively, D is TRBD1 (5 bases). From germline, CDR1 is MDHEN and CDR2 SYDVKM. The CDR3 has 14 amino acids. V dropped 8 bases and J dropped 0 bases, with 11 bases sitting between them. The CDR3 loop reads CASGTEVSNQPQHF. DNA for the CDR3: TGTGCCAGCGGGACGGAGGTTAGCAATCAGCCCCAGCATTTT.

This rearrangement joins TRBV4-1 to TRBJ1-1; 10 bases match TRBD1. V lost 2 bases, J lost 0 bases, and 6 bases stayed unmatched. Germline-derived CDR1 and CDR2 are MGHRA and YSYEKL. The CDR3 loop spans 17 amino acids. CDR3 amino acids: CASSQIPGQGMNTEAFF. CDR3 bases: TGCGCCAGCAGCCAAATACCGGGACAGGGGATGAACACTGAAGCTTTCTTT.

The rearrangement uses TRBV15 and TRBJ1-2; 11 positions match TRBD1. Germline CDR1 and CDR2: LNHNV and YYDKDF (reference sequence). V trimming: 5 bases; J trimming: 7 bases; junction bases outside the gene matches: 15. This CDR3 comprises 17 residues. This CDR3 reads CATSRTGTGGTSFGYTF. DNA of the CDR3: TGTGCCACCAGCCGAACCGGGACAGGGGGTACTTCTTTTGGCTACACCTTC.

The chain joins TRBV21-1 to TRBJ2-7; the table's D call, TRBD1, was not checked against the DNA. TRBV21-1 is a pseudogene segment. This CDR3 has 15 amino acids. The CDR3 DNA follows: TGTGCCAGCCCCTCTCGACAGGGGGCCTCCTACGAGCAGTACTTC. Amino acids: CASPSRQGASYEQYF.

V gene TRBV21-1 combines with J gene TRBJ1-4; TRBD1, as called in the table, went unchecked against the DNA. TRBV21-1 is assigned pseudogene status. The CDR3 runs 18 residues. The DNA of the CDR3 is TGTGCCAGCAGCAAAGCCGCCTGGCCTCTTGCAACTAATGAAAAACTGTTTTTT. Translating it yields CASSKAAWPLATNEKLFF.

This chain joins TRBV4-2 and TRBJ1-2; 10 bases map to TRBD1. The CDR3 sequence is 16 residues long. Germline loops: CDR1 LGHNA, CDR2 YNFKEQ. Germline trimming cut 0 bases from V and 7 bases from J; bases unmatched to any gene: 8. This chain's CDR3 is CASSQEGQGTVGGYTF. DNA of the CDR3: TGTGCCAGCAGCCAAGAGGGACAGGGGACTGTGGGTGGCTACACCTTC.

V usage is TRBV18 and J usage is TRBJ2-7; 10 nucleotides match TRBD1. V shed 4 bases and J 7 bases; nucleotides not matched to a gene: 7. The CDR3 covers 14 residues. Looked up from germline, CDR1 is KGHSH and CDR2 is LQKENI. The CDR3: CASSLDRGPEEQYF. In DNA, the CDR3 is TGTGCCAGCTCACTTGACAGGGGGCCAGAAGAGCAGTACTTC.

This sequence joins TRBV7-2 and TRBJ2-3; D is uncertain. The V and J ends lost 0 bases and 3 bases respectively, with 4 bases between them. The CDR3 runs 13 residues. In germline, CDR1 is SGHTA, CDR2 FQGNSA. In nucleotides, the CDR3 is TGTGCCAGCAGCTTAGCCGAAACAGATACGCAGTATTTT. Translated, it gives CASSLAETDTQYF. Drawing the rest from reference TRBV7-2 and TRBJ2-3, the complete variable domain is GAGVSQSPSNKVTEKGKDVELRCDPISGHTALYWYRQSLGQGLEFLIYFQGNSAPDKSGLPSDRFSAERTGGSVSTLTIQRTQQEDSAVYLCASSLAETDTQYFGPGTRLTVL.

The J gene is TRBJ1-5, the V gene TRBV27; a weak D match, TRBD1 (5 bases). The CDR3 contains 14 residues. V lost 8 bases to trimming and J lost 0 bases, with 11 bases between them. Germline CDR1 MNHEY, CDR2 SMNVEV (reference sequence). CDR3 amino acids: CASAYGGSNQPQHF. In nucleotides, the CDR3 is TGTGCCAGCGCTTATGGGGGTAGCAATCAGCCCCAGCATTTT.